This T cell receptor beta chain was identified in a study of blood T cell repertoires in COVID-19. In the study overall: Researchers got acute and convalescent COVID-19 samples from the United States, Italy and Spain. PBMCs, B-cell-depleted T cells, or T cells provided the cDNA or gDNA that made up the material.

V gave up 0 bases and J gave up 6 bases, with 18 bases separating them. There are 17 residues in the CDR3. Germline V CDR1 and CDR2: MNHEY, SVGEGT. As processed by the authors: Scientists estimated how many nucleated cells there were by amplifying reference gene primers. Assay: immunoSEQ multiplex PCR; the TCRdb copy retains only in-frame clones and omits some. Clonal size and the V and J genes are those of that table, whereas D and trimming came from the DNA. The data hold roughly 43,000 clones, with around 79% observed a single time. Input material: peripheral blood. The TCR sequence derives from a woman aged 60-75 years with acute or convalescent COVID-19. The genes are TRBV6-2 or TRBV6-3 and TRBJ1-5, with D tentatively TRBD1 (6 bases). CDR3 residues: CASSYSRINRVGQPQHF. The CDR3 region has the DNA TGTGCCAGCAGTTACTCGAGGATTAACAGGGTTGGTCAGCCCCAGCATTTT.